This T cell receptor (beta chain) was identified during a study of blood T cell repertoires in COVID-19. Background on the study: Donors in the United States, Italy and Spain gave samples during acute or convalescent COVID-19. The cDNA or gDNA used as material had been derived from T cells, B-cell-depleted T cells, or PBMCs.

Only a few counts were recorded for this clone. Under the authors' procedure: Nucleated cell counts were estimated from reference gene primer amplification. Data came from immunoSEQ multiplex PCR; TCRdb stores just in-frame clones and leaves some out. V, J and clone size are those of that table, while D and trimming were read from the DNA. Of 150,000 to 200,000 clones in the sample, roughly 82% are singletons; the top ten hold about 8%. Seattle patients were enrolled during active infection and followed longitudinally. What was sequenced was peripheral blood. The receptor's source is a woman aged 55 to 70 with COVID-19, enrolled during active disease.

The CDR3 nucleotides are TGCGCCAGCAGCTGGACAGGGGGGAACACTGAAGCTTTCTTT. Translation: CASSWTGGNTEAFF. This chain joins TRBV5-1 and TRBJ1-1, with TRBD1 identical over 10 bases. V lost 3 bases to trimming and J lost 1 base; unmatched junction nucleotides: 0. Germline V gene data show CDR1 as SGHRS and CDR2 as YFSETQ. The CDR3 is 14 amino acids.